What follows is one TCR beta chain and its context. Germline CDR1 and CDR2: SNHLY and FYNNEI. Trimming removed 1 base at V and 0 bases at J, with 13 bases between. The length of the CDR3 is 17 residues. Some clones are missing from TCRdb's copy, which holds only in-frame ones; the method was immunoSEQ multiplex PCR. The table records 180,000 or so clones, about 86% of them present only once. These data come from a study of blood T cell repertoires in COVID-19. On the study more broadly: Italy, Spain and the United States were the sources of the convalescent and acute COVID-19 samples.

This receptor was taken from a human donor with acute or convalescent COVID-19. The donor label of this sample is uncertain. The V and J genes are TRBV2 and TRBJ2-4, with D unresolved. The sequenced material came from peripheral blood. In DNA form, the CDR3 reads TGTGCCAGCAGTGAAGAGAGGCAGCCTCTAGCCAAAAACATTCAGTACTTC. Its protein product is CASSEERQPLAKNIQYF.